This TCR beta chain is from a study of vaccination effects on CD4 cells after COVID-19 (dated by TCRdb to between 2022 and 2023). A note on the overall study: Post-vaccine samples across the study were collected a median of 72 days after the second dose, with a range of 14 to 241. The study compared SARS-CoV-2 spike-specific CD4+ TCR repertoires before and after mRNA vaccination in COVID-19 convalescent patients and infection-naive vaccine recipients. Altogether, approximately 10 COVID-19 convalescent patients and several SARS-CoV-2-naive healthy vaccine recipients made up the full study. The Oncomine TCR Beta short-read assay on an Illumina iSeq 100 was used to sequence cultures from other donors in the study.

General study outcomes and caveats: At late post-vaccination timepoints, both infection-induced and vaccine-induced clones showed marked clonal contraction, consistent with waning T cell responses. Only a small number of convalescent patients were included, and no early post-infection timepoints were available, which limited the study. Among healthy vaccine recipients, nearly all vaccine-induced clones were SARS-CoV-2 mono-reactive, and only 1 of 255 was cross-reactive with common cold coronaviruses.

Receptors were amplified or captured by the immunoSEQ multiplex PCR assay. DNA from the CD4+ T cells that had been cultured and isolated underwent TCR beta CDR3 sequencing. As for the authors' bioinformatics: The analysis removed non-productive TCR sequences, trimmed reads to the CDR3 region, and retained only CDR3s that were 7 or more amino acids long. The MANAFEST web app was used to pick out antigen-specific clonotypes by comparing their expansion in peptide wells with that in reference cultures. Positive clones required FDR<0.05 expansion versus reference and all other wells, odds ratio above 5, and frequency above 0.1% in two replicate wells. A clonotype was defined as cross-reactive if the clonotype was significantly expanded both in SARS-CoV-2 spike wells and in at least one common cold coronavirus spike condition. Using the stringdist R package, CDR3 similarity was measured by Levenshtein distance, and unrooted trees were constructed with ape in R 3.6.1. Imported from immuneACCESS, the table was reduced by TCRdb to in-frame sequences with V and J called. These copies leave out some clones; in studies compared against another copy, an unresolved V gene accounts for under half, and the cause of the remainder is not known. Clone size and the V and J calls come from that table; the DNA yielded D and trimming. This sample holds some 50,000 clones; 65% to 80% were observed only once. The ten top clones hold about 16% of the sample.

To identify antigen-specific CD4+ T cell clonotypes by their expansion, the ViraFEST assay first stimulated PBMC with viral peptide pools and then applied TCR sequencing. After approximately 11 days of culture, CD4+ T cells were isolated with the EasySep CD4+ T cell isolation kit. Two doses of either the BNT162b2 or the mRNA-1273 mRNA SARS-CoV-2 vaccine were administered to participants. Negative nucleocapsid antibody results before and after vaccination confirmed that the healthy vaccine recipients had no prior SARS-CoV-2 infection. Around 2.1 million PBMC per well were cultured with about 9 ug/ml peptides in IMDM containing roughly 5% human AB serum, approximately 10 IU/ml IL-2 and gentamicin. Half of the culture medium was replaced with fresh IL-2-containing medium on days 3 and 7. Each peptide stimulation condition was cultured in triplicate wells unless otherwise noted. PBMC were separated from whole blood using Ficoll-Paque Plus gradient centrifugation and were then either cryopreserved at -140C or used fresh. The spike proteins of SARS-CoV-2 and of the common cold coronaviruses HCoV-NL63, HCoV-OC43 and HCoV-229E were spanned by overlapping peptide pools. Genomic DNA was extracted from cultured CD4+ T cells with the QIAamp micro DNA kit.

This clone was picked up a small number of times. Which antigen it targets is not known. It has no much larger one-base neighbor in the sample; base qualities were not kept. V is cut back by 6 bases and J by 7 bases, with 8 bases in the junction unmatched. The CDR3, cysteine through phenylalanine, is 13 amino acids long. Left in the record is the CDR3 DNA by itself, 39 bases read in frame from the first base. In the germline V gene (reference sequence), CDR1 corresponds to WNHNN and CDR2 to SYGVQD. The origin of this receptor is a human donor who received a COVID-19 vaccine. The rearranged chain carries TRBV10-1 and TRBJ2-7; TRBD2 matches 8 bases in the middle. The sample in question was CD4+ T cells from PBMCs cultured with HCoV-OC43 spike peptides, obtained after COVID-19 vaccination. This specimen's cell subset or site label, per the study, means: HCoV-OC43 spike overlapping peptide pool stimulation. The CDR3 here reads CASRAGGLGEQYF. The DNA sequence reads TGCGCCAGCAGGGCGGGAGGATTGGGGGAGCAGTACTTC.